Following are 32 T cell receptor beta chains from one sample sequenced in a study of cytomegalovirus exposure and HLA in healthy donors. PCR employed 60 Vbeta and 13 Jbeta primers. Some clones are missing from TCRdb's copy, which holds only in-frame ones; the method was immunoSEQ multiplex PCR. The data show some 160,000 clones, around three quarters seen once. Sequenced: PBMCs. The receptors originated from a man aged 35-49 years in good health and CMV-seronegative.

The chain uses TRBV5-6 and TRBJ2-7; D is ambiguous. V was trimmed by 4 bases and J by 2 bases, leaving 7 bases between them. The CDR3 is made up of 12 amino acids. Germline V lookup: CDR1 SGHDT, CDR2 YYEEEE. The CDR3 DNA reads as TGTGCCAGCAGCACTGCGACCTACGAGCAGTACTTC. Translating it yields CASSTATYEQYF.

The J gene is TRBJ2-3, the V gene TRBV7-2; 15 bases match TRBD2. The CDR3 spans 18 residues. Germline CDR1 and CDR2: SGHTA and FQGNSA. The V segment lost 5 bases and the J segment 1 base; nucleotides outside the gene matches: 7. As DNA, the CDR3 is TGTGCCAGCAGCCCGGCGGGACTAGCGGGGGGACGCACAGATACGCAGTATTTT. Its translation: CASSPAGLAGGRTDTQYF.

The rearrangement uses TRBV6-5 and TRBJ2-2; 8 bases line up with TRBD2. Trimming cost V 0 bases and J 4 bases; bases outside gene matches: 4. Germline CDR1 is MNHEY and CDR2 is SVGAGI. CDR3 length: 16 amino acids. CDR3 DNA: TGTGCCAGCAGTTACTCGCGGGGGGCACTCACCGGGGAGCTGTTTTTT. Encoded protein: CASSYSRGALTGELFF.

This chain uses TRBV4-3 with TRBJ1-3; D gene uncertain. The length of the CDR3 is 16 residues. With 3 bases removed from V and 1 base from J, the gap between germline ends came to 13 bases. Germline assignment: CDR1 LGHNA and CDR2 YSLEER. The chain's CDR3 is CASSQAYPGSGNTIYF. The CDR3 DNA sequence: TGCGCCAGCAGCCAGGCCTACCCCGGGTCTGGAAACACCATATATTTT.

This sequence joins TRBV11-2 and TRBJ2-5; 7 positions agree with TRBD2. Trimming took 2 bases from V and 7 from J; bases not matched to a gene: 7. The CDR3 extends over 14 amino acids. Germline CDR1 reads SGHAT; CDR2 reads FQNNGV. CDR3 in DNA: TGTGCCAGCAGCTTACTAGGCGGGGGAACGACCCAGTACTTC. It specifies CASSLLGGGTTQYF.

CDR3 sequence (DNA): TGTGCCAGCAGCCCCTGGACAGCTGGAAACACCATATATTTT. Its protein product is CASSPWTAGNTIYF. V gene TRBV9 combines with J gene TRBJ1-3; a possible D gene is TRBD1 (6 bases). The CDR3 length is 14 residues. CDR1 SGDLS and CDR2 YYNGEE come from the germline V gene. The V gene lost 4 bases and the J gene lost 2 bases, with 10 bases spanning the gap.

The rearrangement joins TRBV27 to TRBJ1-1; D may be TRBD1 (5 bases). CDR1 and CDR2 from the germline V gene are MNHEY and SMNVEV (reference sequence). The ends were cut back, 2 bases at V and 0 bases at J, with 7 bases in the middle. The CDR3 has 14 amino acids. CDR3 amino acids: CASSLRRVNTEAFF. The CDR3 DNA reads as TGTGCCAGCAGTTTACGCAGGGTGAACACTGAAGCTTTCTTT.

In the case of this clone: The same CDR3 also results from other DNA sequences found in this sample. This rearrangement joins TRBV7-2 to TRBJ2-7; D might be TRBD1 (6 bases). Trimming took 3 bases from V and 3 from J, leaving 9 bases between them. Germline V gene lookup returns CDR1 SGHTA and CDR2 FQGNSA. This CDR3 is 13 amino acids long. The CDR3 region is CASSLEQGYEQYF. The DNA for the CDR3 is TGTGCCAGCAGCTTGGAACAGGGCTACGAGCAGTACTTC.

CDR3 region: CASSPRGADSPLHF. The CDR3 DNA follows: TGTGCCAGCAGCCCTAGGGGTGCGGATTCACCCCTCCACTTT. V gene TRBV7-2 combines with J gene TRBJ1-6; possible D gene TRBD1, 5 bases. Trimming took 5 bases from V and 8 from J, leaving 13 bases between them. The germline V gene encodes CDR1 SGHTA and CDR2 FQGNSA. CDR3 length: 14 amino acids. Drawing the rest from reference TRBV7-2 and TRBJ1-6, the complete variable domain is GAGVSQSPSNKVTEKGKDVELRCDPISGHTALYWYRQSLGQGLEFLIYFQGNSAPDKSGLPSDRFSAERTGGSVSTLTIQRTQQEDSAVYLCASSPRGADSPLHFGNGTRLTVT.

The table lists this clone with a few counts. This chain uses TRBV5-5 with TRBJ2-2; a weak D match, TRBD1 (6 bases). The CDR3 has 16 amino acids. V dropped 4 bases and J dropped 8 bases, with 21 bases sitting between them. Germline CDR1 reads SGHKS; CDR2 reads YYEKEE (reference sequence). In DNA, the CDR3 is TGTGCCAGCAGCACACAGGGTTCCCTTTCGGCGGGGGAGCTGTTTTTT. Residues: CASSTQGSLSAGELFF.

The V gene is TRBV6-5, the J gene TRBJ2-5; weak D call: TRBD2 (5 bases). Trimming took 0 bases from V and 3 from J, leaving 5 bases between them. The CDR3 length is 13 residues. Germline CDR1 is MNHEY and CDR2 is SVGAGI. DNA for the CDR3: TGTGCCAGCAGTTACTCGAGGGAAGAGACCCAGTACTTC. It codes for CASSYSREETQYF.

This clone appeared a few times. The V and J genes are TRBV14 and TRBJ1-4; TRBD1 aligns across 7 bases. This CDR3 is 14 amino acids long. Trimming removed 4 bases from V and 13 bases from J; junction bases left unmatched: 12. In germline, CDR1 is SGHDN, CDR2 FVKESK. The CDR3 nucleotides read TGTGCCAGCAGCCGGACCGGGACAGCAACAACACTGTTTTTT. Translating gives CASSRTGTATTLFF.

CDR3 coding DNA: TGTGCCAGCTCACCAGTCACAGCCTCGAACACTGAAGCTTTCTTT. Its translation is CASSPVTASNTEAFF. The V gene is TRBV18, the J gene TRBJ1-1; D gene ambiguous. CDR1 and CDR2 (germline): KGHSH, LQKENI. CDR3 length: 15 residues. V was pared by 2 bases and J by 1 base, with 11 bases between.

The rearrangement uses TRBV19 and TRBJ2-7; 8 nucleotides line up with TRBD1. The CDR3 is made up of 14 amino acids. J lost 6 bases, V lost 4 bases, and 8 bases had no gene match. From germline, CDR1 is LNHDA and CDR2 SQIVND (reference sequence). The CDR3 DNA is TGTGCCAGTAGTAGAAGGACAGGGCTAAGCGAGCAGTACTTC. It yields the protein CASSRRTGLSEQYF. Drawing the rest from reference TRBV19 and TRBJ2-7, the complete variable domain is DGGITQSPKYLFRKEGQNVTLSCEQNLNHDAMYWYRQDPGQGLRLIYYSQIVNDFQKGDIAEGYSVSREKKESFPLTVTSAQKNPTAFYLCASSRRTGLSEQYFGPGTRLTVT.

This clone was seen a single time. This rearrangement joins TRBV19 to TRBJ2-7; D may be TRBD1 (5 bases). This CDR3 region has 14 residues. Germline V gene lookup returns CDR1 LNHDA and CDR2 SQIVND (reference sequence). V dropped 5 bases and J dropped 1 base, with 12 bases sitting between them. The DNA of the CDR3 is TGTGCCAGTAGTGACCAGGGAAATTCCTACGAGCAGTACTTC. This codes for CASSDQGNSYEQYF.

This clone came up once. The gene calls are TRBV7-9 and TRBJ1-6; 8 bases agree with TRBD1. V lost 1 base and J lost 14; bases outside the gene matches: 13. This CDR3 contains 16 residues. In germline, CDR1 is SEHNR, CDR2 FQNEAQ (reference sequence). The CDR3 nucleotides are TGTGCCAGCAGCTTAGGGGGGACAGGTCCGGAGGTGTCCCTCCACTTT. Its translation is CASSLGGTGPEVSLHF.

CDR3 in amino acids: CASSEFVEERYGSPLHF. As DNA, the CDR3 is TGTGCCAGCAGTGAATTCGTGGAGGAACGGTATGGTTCACCCCTCCACTTT. The chain links TRBV25-1 to TRBJ1-6; D is undetermined. This CDR3 is built from 17 residues. V dropped 1 base and J dropped 9 bases, with 19 bases sitting between them. Germline CDR1 MGHDK, CDR2 SYGVNS. Full variable domain (remainder filled in from reference TRBV25-1 and TRBJ1-6): EADIYQTPRYLVIGTGKKITLECSQTMGHDKMYWYQQDPGMELHLIHYSYGVNSTEKGDLSSESTVSRIRTEHFPLTLESARPSHTSQYLCASSEFVEERYGSPLHFGNGTRLTVT.

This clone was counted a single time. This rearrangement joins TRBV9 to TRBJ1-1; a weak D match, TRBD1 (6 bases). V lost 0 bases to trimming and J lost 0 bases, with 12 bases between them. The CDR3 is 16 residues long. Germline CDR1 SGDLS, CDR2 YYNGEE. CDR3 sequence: CASSVGVGTMNTEAFF. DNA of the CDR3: TGTGCCAGCAGCGTAGGTGTAGGGACAATGAACACTGAAGCTTTCTTT.

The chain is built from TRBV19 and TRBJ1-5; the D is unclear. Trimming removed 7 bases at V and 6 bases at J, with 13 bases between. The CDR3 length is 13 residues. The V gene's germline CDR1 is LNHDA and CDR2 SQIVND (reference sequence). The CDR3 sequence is CASTVDPGQPQHF. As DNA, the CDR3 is TGTGCCAGTACCGTGGATCCAGGTCAGCCCCAGCATTTT.

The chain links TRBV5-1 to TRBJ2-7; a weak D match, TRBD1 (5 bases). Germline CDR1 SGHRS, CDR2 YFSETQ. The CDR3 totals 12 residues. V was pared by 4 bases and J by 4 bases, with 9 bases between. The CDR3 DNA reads TGCGCCAGCAGCACGGACACATACGAGCAGTACTTC. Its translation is CASSTDTYEQYF.

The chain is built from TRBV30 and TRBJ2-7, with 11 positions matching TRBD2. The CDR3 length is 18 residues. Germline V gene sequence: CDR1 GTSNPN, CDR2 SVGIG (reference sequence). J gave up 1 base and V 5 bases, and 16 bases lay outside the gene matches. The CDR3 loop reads CAWAGGSGRAGQSYEQYF. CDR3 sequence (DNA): TGTGCCTGGGCGGGGGGTAGCGGGAGGGCCGGGCAGTCCTACGAGCAGTACTTC. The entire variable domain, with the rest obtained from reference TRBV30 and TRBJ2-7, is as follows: SQTIHQWPATLVQPVGSPLSLECTVEGTSNPNLYWYRQAAGRGLQLLFYSVGIGQISSEVPQNLSASRPQDRQFILSSKKLLLSDSGFYLCAWAGGSGRAGQSYEQYFGPGTRLTVT.

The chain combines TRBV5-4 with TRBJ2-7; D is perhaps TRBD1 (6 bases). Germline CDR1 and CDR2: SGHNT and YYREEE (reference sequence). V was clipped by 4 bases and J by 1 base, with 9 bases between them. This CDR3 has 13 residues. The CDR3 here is CASSRDISYEQYF. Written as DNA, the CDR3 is TGTGCCAGCAGCCGGGACATATCCTACGAGCAGTACTTC.

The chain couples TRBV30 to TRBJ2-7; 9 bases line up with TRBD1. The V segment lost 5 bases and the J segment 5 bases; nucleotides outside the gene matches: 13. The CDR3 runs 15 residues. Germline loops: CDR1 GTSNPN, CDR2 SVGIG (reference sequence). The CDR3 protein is CAWSRPGTGQDEQYF. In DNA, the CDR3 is TGTGCCTGGTCAAGGCCGGGGACAGGGCAGGACGAGCAGTACTTC. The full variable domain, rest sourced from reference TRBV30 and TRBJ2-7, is SQTIHQWPATLVQPVGSPLSLECTVEGTSNPNLYWYRQAAGRGLQLLFYSVGIGQISSEVPQNLSASRPQDRQFILSSKKLLLSDSGFYLCAWSRPGTGQDEQYFGPGTRLTVT.

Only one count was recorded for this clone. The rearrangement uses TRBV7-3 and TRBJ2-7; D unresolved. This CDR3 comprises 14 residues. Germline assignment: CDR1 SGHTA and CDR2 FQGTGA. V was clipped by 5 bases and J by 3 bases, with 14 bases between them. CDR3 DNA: TGTGCCAGCAGCCCTCTTGGCGGCGGCTACGAGCAGTACTTC. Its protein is CASSPLGGGYEQYF. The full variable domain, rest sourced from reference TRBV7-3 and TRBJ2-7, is GAGVSQTPSNKVTEKGKYVELRCDPISGHTALYWYRQSLGQGPEFLIYFQGTGAADDSGLPNDRFFAVRPEGSVSTLKIQRTERGDSAVYLCASSPLGGGYEQYFGPGTRLTVT.

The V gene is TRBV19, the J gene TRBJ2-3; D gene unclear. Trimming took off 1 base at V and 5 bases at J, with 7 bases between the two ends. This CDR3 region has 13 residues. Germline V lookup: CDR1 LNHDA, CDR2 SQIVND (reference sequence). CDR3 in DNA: TGTGCCAGTAGTATAGGCGCGAGAGATACGCAGTATTTT. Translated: CASSIGARDTQYF.

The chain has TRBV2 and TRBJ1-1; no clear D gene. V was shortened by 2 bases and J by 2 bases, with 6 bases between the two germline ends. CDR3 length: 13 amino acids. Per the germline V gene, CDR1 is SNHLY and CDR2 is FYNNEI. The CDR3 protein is CASSENRNTEAFF. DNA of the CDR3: TGTGCCAGCAGTGAAAACAGAAACACTGAAGCTTTCTTT.

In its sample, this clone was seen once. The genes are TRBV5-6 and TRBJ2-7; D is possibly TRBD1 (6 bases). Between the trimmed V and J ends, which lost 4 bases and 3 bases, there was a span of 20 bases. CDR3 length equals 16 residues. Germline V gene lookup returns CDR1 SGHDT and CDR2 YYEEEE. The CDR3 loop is CASSPDGTTILYEQYF. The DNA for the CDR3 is TGTGCCAGCAGCCCAGATGGGACAACGATTCTCTACGAGCAGTACTTC.

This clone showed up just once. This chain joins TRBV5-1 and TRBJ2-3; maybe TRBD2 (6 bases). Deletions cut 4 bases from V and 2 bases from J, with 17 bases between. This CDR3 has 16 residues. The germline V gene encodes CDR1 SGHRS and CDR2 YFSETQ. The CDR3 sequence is CASSLGLRGDTDTQYF. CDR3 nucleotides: TGCGCCAGCAGCCTGGGACTCCGGGGAGACACAGATACGCAGTATTTT.

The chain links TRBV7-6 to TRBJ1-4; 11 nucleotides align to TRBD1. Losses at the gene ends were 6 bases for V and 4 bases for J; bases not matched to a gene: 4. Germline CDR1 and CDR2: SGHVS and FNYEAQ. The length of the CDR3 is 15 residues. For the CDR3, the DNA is TGTGCCAGCAGGCCGGGACAGGGGGTTAATGAAAAACTGTTTTTT. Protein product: CASRPGQGVNEKLFF.

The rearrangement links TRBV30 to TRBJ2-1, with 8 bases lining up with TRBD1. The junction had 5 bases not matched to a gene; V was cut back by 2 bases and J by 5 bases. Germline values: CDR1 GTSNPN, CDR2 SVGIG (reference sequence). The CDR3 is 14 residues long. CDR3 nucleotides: TGTGCCTGGAGTAAATCGGGACAGGACAATGAGCAGTTCTTC. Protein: CAWSKSGQDNEQFF.

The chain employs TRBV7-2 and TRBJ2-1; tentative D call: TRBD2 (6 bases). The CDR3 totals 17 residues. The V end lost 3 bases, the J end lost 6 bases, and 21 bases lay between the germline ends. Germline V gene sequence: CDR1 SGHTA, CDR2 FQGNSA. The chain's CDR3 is CASSFYRSGWPVNEQFF. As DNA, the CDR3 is TGTGCCAGCAGCTTCTATCGCAGCGGGTGGCCTGTCAATGAGCAGTTCTTC.

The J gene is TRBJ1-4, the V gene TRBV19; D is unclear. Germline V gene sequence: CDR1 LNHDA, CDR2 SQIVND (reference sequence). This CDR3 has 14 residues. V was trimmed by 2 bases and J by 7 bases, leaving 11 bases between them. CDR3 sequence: CASSIRGLSEKLFF. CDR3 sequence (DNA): TGTGCCAGTAGTATACGGGGTTTGAGTGAAAAACTGTTTTTT.